This T cell receptor beta chain was recorded in a study of glioma-infiltrating T cells. Study-level results: Tissue-blood divergence was below expectation in non-neoplastic patients, above in gliomas. Only very few CDR3 sequences appeared in both tissue and blood.

The germline V gene has CDR1 SGHTA and CDR2 FQGNSA. The V segment lost 0 bases and the J segment 7 bases; nucleotides outside the gene matches: 7. This CDR3 is built from 17 residues. TCR alpha and beta CDR3 regions were amplified from RNA using iRepertoire nested multiplex PCR. Input was roughly 95-400 ng of tissue mRNA or PBMC total RNA. MiXCR, applied by TCRdb to the multiplex PCR reads, yields one record per CDR3 protein. The sample yields fewer than 110,000 distinct CDR3 sequences, 25% to 35% seen once. A few counts support this clonotype. What it recognizes is unknown. Sequenced material: glioma tissue, nonneoplastic brain tissue, or PBMCs (not recorded which). This clonotype was obtained from a human donor with low-grade glioma or glioblastoma, undergoing nonglioma brain surgery, or in good health (not recorded which). The chain carries TRBV7-2 and TRBJ2-3, with TRBD2 identical over 13 bases. This CDR3 is CASSLAGTSGVDNTQYF. CDR3 nucleotides: TGTGCCAGCAGCTTAGCCGGGACTAGCGGGGTGGATAATACGCAGTATTTT.